This T cell receptor (beta chain) is from a study of cytomegalovirus exposure and HLA in healthy donors. The study, taken as a whole, reports: Reports showed the classifier diagnosing cytomegalovirus status with high specificity and sensitivity. Productive status was seen about 87% or about 30% of the time for most TCR beta V segments in an earlier analysis. Later analysis identified a missense DCLRE1C variant that was linked to TCR beta V- and J-gene trimming. The study recorded some 160 TCR beta chains that were cytomegalovirus-associated.

PCR used 60 Vbeta primers and 13 Jbeta primers. Clones were sequenced by immunoSEQ multiplex PCR, and TCRdb holds only the in-frame ones, with some missing. The table records roughly 200,000 clones, roughly four fifths of them present only once. A word on this clone: Antigen unknown.

Germline assignment: CDR1 SGHRS and CDR2 YFSETQ. The CDR3 sequence is 18 residues long. Unmatched junction bases numbered 8, after V lost 2 bases and J lost 0 bases. The gene calls are TRBV5-1 and TRBJ1-1; 12 bases match TRBD1. Sample: PBMCs. This clonotype was obtained from a man aged 30 to 39 in good health and CMV-seronegative. The CDR3 DNA reads TGCGCCAGCAGCTTCTACGGGACAGGGGGCCGTATGAACACTGAAGCTTTCTTT. This codes for CASSFYGTGGRMNTEAFF.